These 17 T cell receptor beta chains were all obtained from the same sample, sequenced in a study of blood T cells in healthy people across ages. It was with a sample-barcoded 5' primer and a J-beta primer mix that a second PCR of about 6 to 12 cycles was run. MiXCR, applied by TCRdb to the 5' RACE reads, yields one record per CDR3 protein. The sample consists of around 1,800,000 distinct CDR3 sequences, 30% to 40% of them appearing once. The sample comprised blood. These receptors were collected from a human donor in good health.

The gene calls are TRBV24-1 and TRBJ2-6; D possibly matches TRBD1 or TRBD2 (6 bases each). This CDR3 comprises 15 residues. Per germline, CDR1 KGHDR and CDR2 SFDVKD. V lost 11 bases and J lost 4, with 17 bases in between. The chain's CDR3 is CASAPGARGANVLTF. The DNA of the CDR3 is TGTGCCAGCGCCCCGGGGGCGAGGGGGGCCAACGTCCTGACTTTC.

This clonotype was picked up a small number of times. Here the CDR3 DNA reads TGCGCCAGCAGCCCCCAGGAGGGATCTAACTATGGCTACACCTTC. Its protein product is CASSPQEGSNYGYTF. The chain couples TRBV4-1 to TRBJ1-2; the D is unclear. Germline V gene lookup returns CDR1 MGHRA and CDR2 YSYEKL. V lost 4 bases and J lost 0, with 12 bases in between. The CDR3 is 15 amino acids.

The sample holds a few counts of this clonotype. This could be a read error, since a much larger clone is one nucleotide away. The rearrangement links TRBV7-2 to TRBJ2-4; 9 bases fit TRBD2. V was clipped by 1 base and J by 6 bases; unmatched bases: 10. The germline V gene has CDR1 SGHTA and CDR2 FQGNSA. This CDR3 spans 17 amino acids. CDR3 coding DNA: TGTGCCAGCAGCTTAGGGCCACGAGCGGGGGGACCAAACATTCAGTACTTC. This sequence encodes CASSLGPRAGGPNIQYF.

The chain combines TRBV7-9 with TRBJ2-1; TRBD2 matches 7 bases. The CDR3 has 20 amino acids. Germline lookup yields CDR1 SEHNR and CDR2 FQNEAQ (reference sequence). With 7 bases clipped from V and 5 bases from J, the junction kept 26 bases outside the gene matches. CDR3 in amino acids: CASTWLRFVQRLAGNNEQFF. CDR3 in DNA: TGTGCCAGCACCTGGCTTAGGTTTGTCCAGCGATTAGCGGGCAACAATGAGCAGTTCTTC. The full variable domain, rest sourced from reference TRBV7-9 and TRBJ2-1, is DTGVSQNPRHKITKRGQNVTFRCDPISEHNRLYWYRQTLGQGPEFLTYFQNEAQLEKSRLLSDRFSAERPKGSFSTLEIQRTEQGDSAMYLCASTWLRFVQRLAGNNEQFFGPGTRLTVL.

This clonotype occurred a few times. The chain recombines TRBV7-2 with TRBJ2-7, with TRBD1 as a possible D gene (5 bases). Germline CDR1 is SGHTA and CDR2 is FQGNSA. The CDR3 covers 16 residues. The ends were cut back, 1 base at V and 6 bases at J, with 19 bases in the middle. The CDR3 region is CASSLGVARGPLEQYF. Here the CDR3 DNA reads TGTGCCAGCAGCTTAGGGGTCGCAAGGGGCCCCCTCGAGCAGTACTTC.

V is TRBV4-1 and J is TRBJ2-1; unclear D gene. V lost 1 base and J 8 bases, leaving 3 bases between the germline ends. This CDR3 has 11 residues. The germline V gene has CDR1 MGHRA and CDR2 YSYEKL. This CDR3 is CASSQAYEQFF. The CDR3 nucleotides read TGCGCCAGCAGCCAAGCATATGAGCAGTTCTTC.

This clonotype has only a few counts. V is TRBV10-3 and J is TRBJ2-5; the match to TRBD2 covers 9 bases. J gave up 1 base and V 2 bases, and 11 bases lay outside the gene matches. Germline assignment: CDR1 ENHRY and CDR2 SYGVKD. CDR3 length: 18 residues. CDR3 DNA: TGTGCCATCAGTGAGCCGAGAGGTCGCGGGGGGGCCCAAGAGACCCAGTACTTC. Its translation: CAISEPRGRGGAQETQYF.

This clonotype appeared a few times. One base away lies a much larger clone, so this may be a sequencing read error. V gene TRBV12-3 or TRBV12-4 combines with J gene TRBJ2-7; 12 nucleotides line up with TRBD2. The CDR3 extends over 15 amino acids. CDR3 bases: TGTGCCAGCAGTGTGACTAGCGGGGGCAGCTACGGGCAGTACTTC. It yields the protein CASSVTSGGSYGQYF.

This chain links TRBV18 with TRBJ1-1; 9 bases fit TRBD1. Germline-derived CDR1 and CDR2 are KGHSH and LQKENI. The CDR3 runs to 19 residues. Unmatched junction bases numbered 12, after V lost 1 base and J lost 0 bases. CDR3 amino acids: CASSPQRPGQGYMNTEAFF. The CDR3 bases are TGTGCCAGCTCACCACAACGACCGGGACAGGGATATATGAACACTGAAGCTTTCTTT. The whole variable domain, remainder taken from reference TRBV18 and TRBJ1-1, is NAGVMQNPRHLVRRRGQEARLRCSPMKGHSHVYWYRQLPEEGLKFMVYLQKENIIDESGMPKERFSAEFPKEGPSILRIQQVVRGDSAAYFCASSPQRPGQGYMNTEAFFGQGTRLTVV.

The rearrangement joins TRBV5-1 to TRBJ2-7, with 7 positions matching TRBD1. This CDR3 is built from 15 residues. Trimming removed 4 bases from V and 4 bases from J; junction bases left unmatched: 11. Germline V gene lookup returns CDR1 SGHRS and CDR2 YFSETQ. Written as DNA, the CDR3 is TGCGCCAGCAGCCCTGGTGGCAGGGGGTCTTACGAGCAGTACTTC. It codes for CASSPGGRGSYEQYF.

In nucleotides, the CDR3 is TGTGCCAGCACGGCTAGCAATGAGCAGTTCTTC. Its translation: CASTASNEQFF. The rearrangement uses TRBV12-3 or TRBV12-4 and TRBJ2-1; D gene uncertain. V shed 7 bases and J shed 6 bases, with 7 bases lying between them. The CDR3 consists of 11 residues.

This sequence joins TRBV11-2 and TRBJ2-7; D not resolved. The J call may be faulty, since TRBJ2-5 better matches the DNA end. CDR3 length equals 13 residues. Germline V gene sequence: CDR1 SGHAT, CDR2 FQNNGV. The CDR3 nucleotides read TGTGCCAGCAGCTCAACAGATAGAGAGACCCAGTACTTC. Translating gives CASSSTDRETQYF.

The chain combines TRBV7-9 with TRBJ1-2; D not resolved. Germline CDR1 SEHNR, CDR2 FQNEAQ (reference sequence). Trimming stripped 3 bases from V and 5 bases from J, with 13 bases between. CDR3 length: 14 residues. The CDR3 region has the DNA TGTGCCAGCAGCTTCGGGAACCCCCTTTATGGCTACACCTTC. Translated: CASSFGNPLYGYTF. The full variable domain, completed using reference TRBV7-9 and TRBJ1-2, is DTGVSQNPRHKITKRGQNVTFRCDPISEHNRLYWYRQTLGQGPEFLTYFQNEAQLEKSRLLSDRFSAERPKGSFSTLEIQRTEQGDSAMYLCASSFGNPLYGYTFGSGTRLTVV.

This clonotype came up a few times. The CDR3 reads CSANSGGRGTQYF. CDR3 in DNA: TGCAGTGCTAATAGCGGGGGGCGGGGGACCCAGTACTTC. The chain recombines TRBV20-1 with TRBJ2-7, with 10 bases lining up with TRBD2. The end of the DNA aligns better with TRBJ2-5, so the J call may be wrong. The CDR3 covers 13 residues. From germline, CDR1 is DFQATT and CDR2 SNEGSKA (reference sequence).

This clonotype was observed once. The chain joins TRBV7-9 to TRBJ2-5; 9 nucleotides match TRBD1. The germline gives CDR1 SEHNR, CDR2 FQNEAQ (reference sequence). CDR3 size: 16 residues. Trimming removed 0 bases from V and 0 bases from J; junction bases left unmatched: 2. In nucleotides, the CDR3 is TGTGCCAGCAGCTTAGCCCGGGACAGGGACCAAGAGACCCAGTACTTC. This codes for CASSLARDRDQETQYF. The whole variable domain, filled in from reference TRBV7-9 and TRBJ2-5, reads DTGVSQNPRHKITKRGQNVTFRCDPISEHNRLYWYRQTLGQGPEFLTYFQNEAQLEKSRLLSDRFSAERPKGSFSTLEIQRTEQGDSAMYLCASSLARDRDQETQYFGPGTRLLVL.

This clonotype was seen a handful of times. This chain connects TRBV27 to TRBJ2-5; D unclear. The CDR3 runs 14 residues. Trimming removed 6 bases at V and 4 bases at J, with 15 bases between. CDR1 is MNHEY, CDR2 SMNVEV, per germline (reference sequence). DNA for the CDR3: TGTGCCAGCAGATACCTTGGGTCCCCAGAGACCCAGTACTTC. Amino acid sequence: CASRYLGSPETQYF.

DNA of the CDR3: TGTGCCAGCAGTTCTCAAGGGGGGGGGGGCTCCTACAATGAGCAGTTCTTC. Residues: CASSSQGGGGSYNEQFF. V is TRBV4-2 and J is TRBJ2-1; TRBD2 is a possible D gene (7 bases). The CDR3 has 17 residues. CDR1 is LGHNA, CDR2 YNFKEQ, per germline. V lost 6 bases and J lost 0, with 18 bases in between.